These 31 T cell receptor beta chains were sequenced from one sample in a study of CD8+ T cells in alopecia areata. The authors sorted pooled cutaneous lymph node cells using CD4, CD8alpha, NKG2D, NKG2ACE and other markers. The authors extracted RNA and reverse transcribed it into cDNA as the sequencing template. Here immunoSEQ multiplex PCR was the method, and the copy in TCRdb shows in-frame clones only, minus some. The sample gives around 290,000 clones, none seen only once, and the top ten clones hold about 1.1%. Source material: CD4+ T cells sorted from a lymph node. The receptors stem from a C3H/HeJ mouse with alopecia areata. This mouse strain has H2-k as its MHC haplotype.

Worth noting for this clone: Each gene name is a mouse one. The missing CDR3 end, 4 residues past where the read stops, is filled in from the germline J gene. The V gene is TRBV1, the J gene TRBJ2-2; D might be TRBD1 (6 bases). CDR3 size: 14 residues. V lost 2 bases and J 6 bases, leaving 10 bases between the germline ends. Germline lookup yields CDR1 NSQYPW and CDR2 LRSPGD (reference sequence). CDR3 DNA, as far as it was read: TGCACCTGCAGTGCAAAACAGGGTCCCGGG. This codes for CTCSAKQGPG. In full, the CDR3 is CTCSAKQGPGQLYF.

Concerning this clone: Here the gene names and germline are mouse. Coverage ceases 4 residues before the CDR3 finishes, and the germline J gene fills in the end. The rearrangement uses TRBV13-1 and TRBJ2-3; TRBD1 agrees at 7 bases. V gave up 0 bases and J gave up 3 bases; unmatched junction bases: 1. The CDR3 covers 14 residues. Germline values: CDR1 NSHNY, CDR2 SYGAGN. The CDR3 loop reads CASSDVTGAETLYF. The CDR3 DNA, read in part, is TGTGCCAGCAGTGATGTGACAGGGGCAGAA.

This clone was detected a few times. The genes are named according to mouse. The CDR3 is cut off 4 residues early in the read; its end comes from the germline J gene. At the DNA level, this CDR3 is encoded by other sequences in the same sample as well. The chain joins TRBV1 to TRBJ1-1; D is undetermined. V was pared by 4 bases and J by 0 bases, with 6 bases between. Germline values: CDR1 NSQYPW, CDR2 LRSPGD (reference sequence). This CDR3 is built from 13 residues. CDR3 sequence reads: CTCSEQTNTEVFF. The sequenced CDR3 bases are TGCACCTGCAGTGAGCAGACAAACACA.

This clone occurred many times. The germline and genes are mouse ones. Read data end 4 residues before the CDR3 end; the end is taken from the germline J gene. This rearrangement joins TRBV17 to TRBJ2-2, with 12 nucleotides matching TRBD1. CDR3 length equals 15 residues. The J segment lost 6 bases and the V segment lost 3 bases, leaving 2 bases of the junction unmatched. The germline V gene encodes CDR1 MNHDT and CDR2 YYDKIL. The part of the CDR3 DNA that was read is TGTGCTAGCAGTAGGGGGGACAGGGGGCCCGGG. The encoded protein is CASSRGDRGPG. The entire CDR3 reads CASSRGDRGPGQLYF.

This clone came up a few times. Genes and germline are mouse. The read is 4 residues too short to cover the CDR3 end, so that end is filled in from the germline J gene. V usage is TRBV19 and J usage is TRBJ2-1, with TRBD2 matching over 9 bases. The CDR3 is made up of 17 amino acids. The J segment lost 0 bases and the V segment lost 0 bases, leaving 4 bases of the junction unmatched. Germline V gene sequence: CDR1 FNHDT, CDR2 SITEND (reference sequence). Partial CDR3 DNA: TGTGCCAGCAGTATAGGCTGGGGGGGTTATAACTATGCT. Translation: CASSIGWGGYNYA. The full CDR3 protein reads CASSIGWGGYNYAEQFF.

The table lists this clone with a few counts. Genes here carry mouse names. CDR3 bases read: TGTGCCAGCAGTATGGACAGATTCTATAATTCGCCC. It is translated as CASSMDRFYNSP. The full CDR3 reads CASSMDRFYNSPLYF. The rearrangement joins TRBV19 to TRBJ1-6; possible D gene TRBD1, 6 bases. The read ends 3 residues early relative to the CDR3; the germline J gene fills the gap. TRBJ1-6 carries the ORF label, with uncertain function. Trimming took 2 bases from V and 3 from J, leaving 9 bases between them. In germline, CDR1 is FNHDT, CDR2 SITEND (reference sequence). This CDR3 has 15 residues.

Of note for this clone: Gene names and germline match the mouse. The read comes to an end 4 residues before the CDR3 does, leaving the germline J gene to fill in the end. V gene TRBV13-1 combines with J gene TRBJ2-4; 7 bases match TRBD2. The CDR3 spans 13 residues. Germline assignment: CDR1 NSHNY and CDR2 SYGAGN. The CDR3 sequence: CASSPGGGNTLYF. Incomplete CDR3 DNA: TGTGCCAGCAGTCCTGGGGGTGGAAAC.

On this clone itself: The genes are named according to mouse. This same CDR3 is encoded by further DNA sequences in the sample. The CDR3 DNA, read in part, is TGTGCCAGCAGATCGGGACAGAATAATTCGCCC. The encoded protein is CASRSGQNNSP. The full CDR3 protein is CASRSGQNNSPLYF. The genes are TRBV19 and TRBJ1-6, with 7 bases lining up with TRBD1. Read coverage stops 3 residues before the CDR3 terminus; the germline J gene supplies the remainder. TRBJ1-6 is labeled an ORF, and its function is uncertain. Germline V lookup: CDR1 FNHDT, CDR2 SITEND (reference sequence). The V gene end was trimmed by 5 bases and the J gene end by 5 bases; junction bases not matched to a gene: 4. The CDR3 has 14 amino acids.

This clone was counted a few times. Germline and genes: mouse. The read ends 4 residues early relative to the CDR3; the germline J gene fills the gap. The chain has TRBV13-1 and TRBJ2-3, with D possibly TRBD1 on 5 matching bases. Germline CDR1 is NSHNY and CDR2 is SYGAGN. V was shortened by 5 bases and J by 0 bases, with 10 bases between the two germline ends. The CDR3 consists of 14 residues. Partial CDR3 DNA: TGTGCCAGCAGCCACAGGAGGAGTGCAGAA. Protein: CASSHRRSAE. The whole CDR3 region reads CASSHRRSAETLYF.

As concerns this clone: Germline and genes: mouse. From the germline J gene comes the end of the CDR3, since the read stops 4 residues before it. The sample has other DNA sequences that encode this CDR3 too. The chain recombines TRBV31 with TRBJ2-3; 11 nucleotides line up with TRBD2. Germline CDR1 is GKSSPN and CDR2 is SITVG. This CDR3 is 16 amino acids long. J lost 1 base, V lost 0 bases, and 3 bases had no gene match. CDR3: CAWSLGLGGRAETLYF. CDR3 bases read: TGTGCCTGGAGTCTCGGACTGGGGGGACGTGCAGAA.

This clone was counted between two and nine times. The listed genes are named as in mouse. The read finishes 4 residues shy of the CDR3 end, and the germline J gene is used to complete it. J is TRBJ2-2 and V is TRBV13-1, with D possibly matching TRBD1 (6 bases). The length of the CDR3 is 14 residues. CDR1 and CDR2 (germline): NSHNY, SYGAGN. Trimming left V 4 bases short and J 3 bases short, with 10 bases between. The sequenced part of the CDR3 DNA is TGTGCCAGCAGTAACAGGGTGGACACCGGG. Amino acid sequence: CASSNRVDTG. The full-length CDR3 reads as CASSNRVDTGQLYF.

This clone was counted only a few times. Germline and genes: mouse. From the germline J gene comes the end of the CDR3, since the read stops 4 residues before it. V gene TRBV31 combines with J gene TRBJ2-7; 7 nucleotides align to TRBD2. Germline-derived CDR1 and CDR2 are GKSSPN and SITVG. This CDR3 spans 15 amino acids. V shed 1 base, J shed 0 bases, and the junction held 6 bases outside the gene matches. CDR3 residues: CAWSHLGESSYEQYF. The DNA read from the CDR3 is TGTGCCTGGAGTCATCTGGGGGAGAGCTCCTAT.

This clone has just a few counts. The gene names here belong to mouse. Incomplete CDR3 DNA: TGTGCCAGCAGTACCCCTCCAGGCACCGGG. Amino acids: CASSTPPGTG. In full, the CDR3 is CASSTPPGTGQLYF. The chain has TRBV19 and TRBJ2-2; D is ambiguous. The CDR3 is cut off 4 residues early in the read; its end comes from the germline J gene. The CDR3 loop spans 14 amino acids. The V gene lost 3 bases and the J gene lost 4 bases, with 10 bases spanning the gap. Germline V CDR1 and CDR2: FNHDT, SITEND (reference sequence). The full variable domain, its missing parts supplied by reference TRBV19 and TRBJ2-2, is GGIITQTPKFLIGQEGQKLTLKCQQNFNHDTMYWYRQDSGKGLRLIYYSITENDLQKGDLSEGYDASREKKSSFSLTVTSAQKNEMAVFLCASSTPPGTGQLYFGEGSKLTVL.

About this clone: Any gene name here is a mouse gene name. The read halts 4 residues ahead of the CDR3 end, with the missing end drawn from the germline J gene. The chain combines TRBV1 with TRBJ2-3, with TRBD1 matching over 9 bases. This CDR3 spans 13 amino acids. Germline V CDR1 and CDR2: NSQYPW, LRSPGD (reference sequence). The CDR3 sequence: CTCSGQGGETLYF. CDR3 DNA (partial): TGCACCTGCAGTGGACAGGGGGGAGAA.

Notes on this clone: A much bigger clone sits one base away, suggesting this may be a read error. Gene names follow the mouse nomenclature. The read terminates 4 residues before the CDR3 end, so the remaining end is supplied by the germline J gene. V usage is TRBV13-3 and J usage is TRBJ2-5; possible D gene TRBD1, 7 bases. This CDR3 has 13 residues. Germline V gives CDR1 NNHDY, CDR2 SYVADS. The CDR3 spells CASSERGRDTQYF. Partial CDR3 DNA: TGTGCCAGCAGTGAAAGGGGGCGGGAC.

This clone was seen more than once but under ten times. Mouse germline and gene names are used. The read terminates 4 residues before the CDR3 end, so the remaining end is supplied by the germline J gene. Within the sample, other DNA sequences also encode this same CDR3. The chain recombines TRBV13-2 with TRBJ2-2; 9 nucleotides match TRBD1. Germline CDR1 reads NNHNN; CDR2 reads SYGAGS (reference sequence). The trim removed 1 base at V and 0 bases at J, leaving 1 base unmatched. The length of the CDR3 is 16 residues. CDR3 in amino acids: CASGDRDRANTGQLYF. The sequenced part of the CDR3 DNA is TGTGCCAGCGGTGATCGGGACAGGGCAAACACCGGG.

This clone was observed a handful of times. Mouse gene names apply. The read ends 4 residues shy of where the CDR3 ends; the end is completed using the germline J gene. The chain employs TRBV13-1 and TRBJ1-2, with TRBD1 identical over 7 bases. The CDR3 contains 14 residues. Germline-derived CDR1 and CDR2 are NSHNY and SYGAGN. With V trimmed by 2 bases and J by 3 bases, 4 bases remained unmatched. The CDR3 sequence is CASSETGTDSDYTF. The sequenced part of the CDR3 DNA is TGTGCCAGCAGTGAGACCGGGACAGACTCC.

This clone was seen only a few times. Each gene name is a mouse one. The missing CDR3 end, 4 residues past where the read stops, is filled in from the germline J gene. The chain employs TRBV19 and TRBJ2-4; the D gene is possibly TRBD1 (6 bases). The CDR3 is made up of 13 amino acids. Germline lookup yields CDR1 FNHDT and CDR2 SITEND (reference sequence). CDR3 residues: CASSIWDKNTLYF. The CDR3 bases that were read are TGTGCCAGCAGTATATGGGACAAAAAC.

This clone was detected a few times. The listed genes are named as in mouse. The CDR3 is cut off 4 residues early in the read; its end comes from the germline J gene. V is TRBV19 and J is TRBJ1-2; perhaps TRBD1 as D (6 bases). Germline V gives CDR1 FNHDT, CDR2 SITEND (reference sequence). V lost 4 bases and J 2 bases, leaving 9 bases between the germline ends. The CDR3 loop spans 13 amino acids. CDR3: CASSDRYNSDYTF. Partial CDR3 DNA: TGTGCCAGCAGTGACAGGTATAACTCC.

This clone has only a few counts. Germline and genes: mouse. The CDR3 end falls 4 residues outside the read, so it is completed with the germline J gene. The chain has TRBV5 and TRBJ2-3; 10 bases align to TRBD2. The CDR3 contains 16 residues. Germline-derived CDR1 and CDR2 are LGHNA and YNLKQL (reference sequence). Germline trimming cut 0 bases from V and 3 bases from J; bases unmatched to any gene: 3. The DNA read from the CDR3 is TGTGCCAGCAGCCAAGATCCTGGGGGGGCGGCAGAA. Translating it yields CASSQDPGGAAE. The complete CDR3 protein is CASSQDPGGAAETLYF.

The table lists this clone with a few counts. Here the gene names and germline are mouse. The read terminates 4 residues before the CDR3 end, so the remaining end is supplied by the germline J gene. This chain joins TRBV5 and TRBJ2-3; D possibly corresponds to TRBD1 (6 bases). V lost 3 bases and J 0 bases, leaving 16 bases between the germline ends. CDR1 LGHNA and CDR2 YNLKQL come from the germline V gene (reference sequence). There are 17 residues in the CDR3. The CDR3: CASSHIPQGPSAETLYF. The CDR3 DNA, read in part, is TGTGCCAGCAGCCACATCCCCCAGGGGCCTAGTGCAGAA.

On this clone: Genes and germline are mouse. The missing CDR3 end, 4 residues past where the read stops, is filled in from the germline J gene. V usage is TRBV1 and J usage is TRBJ2-4, with D unresolved. This CDR3 has 13 residues. The V gene's germline CDR1 is NSQYPW and CDR2 LRSPGD (reference sequence). V lost 3 bases and J 1 base, leaving 5 bases between the germline ends. The CDR3: CTCSAQGQNTLYF. Partial CDR3 DNA: TGCACCTGCAGTGCCCAGGGTCAAAAC. Full variable domain (rest looked up from reference TRBV1 and TRBJ2-4): VTLLEQNPRWRLVPRGQAVNLRCILKNSQYPWMSWYQQDLQKQLQWLFTLRSPGDKEVKSLPGADYLATRVTDTELRLQVANMSQGRTLYCTCSAQGQNTLYFGAGTRLSVL.

There are a few counts of this clone. Gene names refer to mouse genes. The read stops 4 residues short of the end of the CDR3; the missing end is completed from the germline J gene. The chain couples TRBV13-3 to TRBJ2-1; 10 bases map to TRBD1. The CDR3 is 15 residues long. With V trimmed by 3 bases and J by 2 bases, 2 bases remained unmatched. CDR1 and CDR2 (germline): NNHDY, SYVADS. The CDR3 reads CASSGGTGDYAEQFF. The part of the CDR3 DNA that was read is TGTGCCAGCAGTGGAGGGACAGGGGACTATGCT.

This clone was detected only a few times. Gene names follow the mouse nomenclature. The observed sequence ends 4 residues before the CDR3 terminus, with the missing tail filled in from the germline J gene. The chain joins TRBV13-2 to TRBJ2-3, with 7 bases fitting TRBD2. CDR1 and CDR2 from the germline V gene are NNHNN and SYGAGS (reference sequence). V lost 2 bases to trimming and J lost 0 bases; unmatched junction nucleotides: 3. The CDR3 consists of 15 residues. The sequenced CDR3 bases are TGTGCCAGCGGTGACTGGGGGACTAGTGCAGAA. Amino acids: CASGDWGTSAE. The complete CDR3 reads CASGDWGTSAETLYF.

This clone has more than one count but fewer than ten. Gene and germline names: mouse. The read ends 4 residues early relative to the CDR3; the germline J gene fills the gap. This chain joins TRBV13-3 and TRBJ2-1, with 8 bases fitting TRBD2. Germline loops: CDR1 NNHDY, CDR2 SYVADS. This CDR3 comprises 14 residues. Unmatched junction bases numbered 3, after V lost 4 bases and J lost 3 bases. CDR3 DNA (partial): TGTGCCAGCAGTCAGACTGGGGCCTATGCT. Translating gives CASSQTGAYA. From start to end, the CDR3 is CASSQTGAYAEQFF.

To note about this clone: Genes and germline are mouse. The read falls 4 residues short of the CDR3 end, and the missing part is taken from the germline J gene. This sequence joins TRBV13-2 and TRBJ2-7; 9 nucleotides agree with TRBD2. This CDR3 is built from 15 residues. The germline gives CDR1 NNHNN, CDR2 SYGAGS (reference sequence). CDR3 DNA (partial): TGTGCCAGCGGTGATGCGCCTGGGGGGGGGTAT. Protein product: CASGDAPGGGY. The CDR3 in its entirety is CASGDAPGGGYEQYF.

In regard to this clone: Gene names refer to mouse genes. The CDR3 end falls 4 residues outside the read, so it is completed with the germline J gene. The chain uses TRBV19 and TRBJ2-2; 9 bases line up with TRBD1. With 5 bases clipped from V and 5 bases from J, the junction kept 4 bases outside the gene matches. Looked up from germline, CDR1 is FNHDT and CDR2 is SITEND (reference sequence). The CDR3 contains 14 residues. CDR3 in amino acids: CASSPDRGTGQLYF. CDR3 DNA, as far as it was read: TGTGCCAGCAGCCCGGACAGGGGAACCGGG.

This clone was recorded a few times. Germline and genes here are mouse. The CDR3 end is not reached by the read, which stops 4 residues before it; the germline J gene fills it in. The chain uses TRBV19 and TRBJ2-4; TRBD1 matches 11 bases. CDR3 length equals 14 residues. Germline CDR1 FNHDT, CDR2 SITEND (reference sequence). CDR3: CASSRTGGRNTLYF. The sequenced part of the CDR3 DNA is TGTGCCAGCAGTCGGACAGGGGGCAGGAAC.

Worth noting for this clone: The gene names here belong to mouse. The read stops 4 residues short of the end of the CDR3; the missing end is completed from the germline J gene. The chain uses TRBV13-1 and TRBJ2-2, with D perhaps matching TRBD2 (6 bases). This CDR3 contains 13 residues. V lost 6 bases, J lost 4 bases, and 10 bases lay in between. CDR1 is NSHNY, CDR2 SYGAGN, per germline. Partial CDR3 DNA: TGTGCCAGCAAGGGACTTTTCACCGGG. It specifies CASKGLFTG. The entire CDR3 protein is CASKGLFTGQLYF.

This clone was counted a few times. Gene names refer to mouse genes. This chain's CDR3 is CASSDPAKNSDYTF. CDR3 DNA (partial): TGTGCCAGCAGTGACCCAGCAAAGAACTCC. This rearrangement joins TRBV13-1 to TRBJ1-2; D call uncertain. The read finishes 4 residues shy of the CDR3 end, and the germline J gene is used to complete it. Trimming took 2 bases from V and 2 from J, leaving 10 bases between them. Germline V gives CDR1 NSHNY, CDR2 SYGAGN. This CDR3 spans 14 amino acids.

Note on this clone: Germline and genes: mouse. The CDR3 end lies 4 residues beyond the end of the read and is filled in from the germline J gene. The genes are TRBV13-1 and TRBJ2-5; no reliable D call. The CDR3 sequence is 13 residues long. The germline V and J ends were trimmed by 3 bases and 2 bases, with 7 bases remaining between them. The germline V gene encodes CDR1 NSHNY and CDR2 SYGAGN. The covered CDR3 bases are TGTGCCAGCAGTGCAGCCTCCCAAGAC. Protein sequence: CASSAASQD. The CDR3 in its entirety is CASSAASQDTQYF.